This entry lists 20 T cell receptor beta chains sequenced from one sample in a study of blood T cell repertoires in COVID-19. Only in-frame clones appear in the TCRdb table, and some are missing; sequencing was by immunoSEQ multiplex PCR. Of about 360,000 clones detected, approximately 86% appear once; the ten largest clones hold 7.1%. Source material: peripheral blood. The source of these receptors is an older woman with COVID-19, enrolled during active disease.

This chain joins TRBV14 and TRBJ2-1; no clear D. The V gene's germline CDR1 is SGHDN and CDR2 FVKESK. CDR3 length: 14 amino acids. V lost 4 bases to trimming and J lost 0 bases, with 7 bases between them. The CDR3 DNA reads as TGTGCCAGCAGCCCTCGACTCTCCTACAATGAGCAGTTCTTC. Its protein is CASSPRLSYNEQFF.

The V gene is TRBV5-1, the J gene TRBJ1-1, with D unresolved. Germline V gene data show CDR1 as SGHRS and CDR2 as YFSETQ. The CDR3 sequence is 15 residues long. Trimming pared 0 bases from V and 1 base from J, leaving 10 bases between. The CDR3 bases are TGCGCCAGCAGCTTGGAATCGGGAAAGAACACTGAAGCTTTCTTT. Its protein product is CASSLESGKNTEAFF.

This chain connects TRBV7-8 to TRBJ1-3; tentatively, D is TRBD1 (5 bases). The germline CDR1 and CDR2 sequences are SGHVS and FQNEAQ. The V gene lost 3 bases and the J gene lost 0 bases, with 9 bases spanning the gap. The CDR3 totals 15 residues. CDR3 sequence: CASSFRVLSGNTIYF. The CDR3, as DNA: TGTGCCAGCAGCTTCAGGGTTCTCTCTGGAAACACCATATATTTT.

The rearrangement joins TRBV9 to TRBJ1-6; TRBD1 agrees at 7 bases. The V gene's germline CDR1 is SGDLS and CDR2 YYNGEE. This CDR3 spans 15 amino acids. V shed 1 base, J shed 6 bases, and the junction held 4 bases outside the gene matches. CDR3: CASSVRDSSNSPLHF. DNA of the CDR3: TGTGCCAGCAGCGTAAGGGACAGTTCTAATTCACCCCTCCACTTT.

The chain combines TRBV7-3 with TRBJ2-7; TRBD2 matches 9 bases. Germline CDR1 and CDR2: SGHTA and FQGTGA. V was pared by 5 bases and J by 1 base, with 15 bases of the junction left unmatched. This CDR3 is built from 18 residues. In nucleotides, the CDR3 is TGTGCCAGCAGCCAAGGGGTGAGCGGGGGGCCCATATCCTACGAGCAGTACTTC. Protein sequence: CASSQGVSGGPISYEQYF.

V is TRBV15 and J is TRBJ1-2, with TRBD1 matching over 7 bases. With 2 bases clipped from V and 6 bases from J, the junction kept 3 bases outside the gene matches. This CDR3 is 13 amino acids long. Germline V CDR1 and CDR2: LNHNV, YYDKDF (reference sequence). CDR3 in amino acids: CATSRKTGDGYTF. CDR3 nucleotide sequence: TGTGCCACCAGCAGAAAAACAGGGGATGGCTACACCTTC.

The CDR3 region has the DNA TGTGCCAGCAGCCCAAGGGGTAGCGGGGGGCACTACAATGAGCAGTTCTTC. Protein product: CASSPRGSGGHYNEQFF. The J gene is TRBJ2-1, the V gene TRBV9, with TRBD2 matching over 10 bases. V trimming: 4 bases; J trimming: 3 bases; junction bases outside the gene matches: 10. The CDR3 has 17 residues. CDR1 and CDR2 (germline): SGDLS, YYNGEE.

V is TRBV28 and J is TRBJ1-2; TRBD1 is a possible D gene (5 bases). Between the trimmed V and J ends, which lost 10 bases and 1 base, there was a span of 16 bases. Per germline, CDR1 MDHEN and CDR2 SYDVKM. The length of the CDR3 is 14 residues. The CDR3 DNA is TGTGCCACCTCTTTTGGAGGGGTTAACTATGGCTACACCTTC. Translated, it gives CATSFGGVNYGYTF.

The J gene is TRBJ2-3, the V gene TRBV4-2, with 13 bases fitting TRBD2. The V gene end was trimmed by 4 bases and the J gene end by 1 base; junction bases not matched to a gene: 8. The CDR3 runs 18 residues. Germline values: CDR1 LGHNA, CDR2 YNFKEQ. Written as DNA, the CDR3 is TGTGCCAGCAGCCTAGGGACTAGCGGGGATTCGGGCACAGATACGCAGTATTTT. Translation gives CASSLGTSGDSGTDTQYF.

This chain uses TRBV27 with TRBJ2-5; 8 positions agree with TRBD2. The CDR3 covers 16 residues. The ends lost 0 bases at V and 1 base at J; junction bases unmatched: 4. Per germline, CDR1 MNHEY and CDR2 SMNVEV (reference sequence). This CDR3 reads CASSLSAGGIQETQYF. As DNA, the CDR3 is TGTGCCAGCAGTTTATCGGCGGGGGGAATCCAAGAGACCCAGTACTTC.

V gene TRBV3-1 (or the pseudogene TRBV3-2) combines with J gene TRBJ2-3, with no clear D. The CDR3 is made up of 11 amino acids. CDR1 and CDR2 from the germline V gene are LGHDT and YNNKEL (reference sequence). The ends were cut back, 9 bases at V and 6 bases at J, with 10 bases in the middle. CDR3 loop: CASSVGDTQYF. CDR3 bases: TGTGCCAGTTCCGTCGGTGATACGCAGTATTTT.

This rearrangement joins TRBV19 to TRBJ2-4, with 14 bases matching TRBD2. Trimming at V came to 11 bases and at J to 2 bases, leaving 5 bases not matched to a gene. The CDR3 runs to 15 residues. In germline, CDR1 is LNHDA, CDR2 SQIVND (reference sequence). This CDR3 is CAAGTSGGPKNIQYF. The CDR3 nucleotides read TGTGCCGCGGGGACTAGCGGGGGCCCCAAAAACATTCAGTACTTC.

The chain uses TRBV7-9 and TRBJ1-5; maybe TRBD1 (5 bases). CDR1 is SEHNR and CDR2 is FQNEAQ in the germline V gene (reference sequence). The CDR3 contains 14 residues. Trimming shortened V by 2 bases and J by 5 bases, and 10 bases separated the two germline ends. The DNA for the CDR3 is TGTGCCAGCAGCTTACAGGGAAACGATCAGCCCCAGCATTTT. Protein: CASSLQGNDQPQHF. Complete variable domain (other parts from reference TRBV7-9 and TRBJ1-5): DTGVSQNPRHKITKRGQNVTFRCDPISEHNRLYWYRQTLGQGPEFLTYFQNEAQLEKSRLLSDRFSAERPKGSFSTLEIQRTEQGDSAMYLCASSLQGNDQPQHFGDGTRLSIL.

This CDR3 reads CASSPLDRAVDGYTF. The CDR3 nucleotides read TGCGCCAGCAGCCCACTAGACAGGGCCGTTGATGGCTACACCTTC. The chain combines TRBV4-3 with TRBJ1-2; 7 bases match TRBD1. The trim removed 4 bases at V and 6 bases at J, leaving 11 bases unmatched. Germline CDR1 reads LGHNA; CDR2 reads YSLEER. This CDR3 is 15 amino acids long.

The chain uses TRBV7-8 and TRBJ2-5; possible D gene TRBD1, 6 bases. CDR1 and CDR2 (germline): SGHVS, FQNEAQ. The CDR3 is made up of 13 amino acids. The V end lost 5 bases, the J end lost 3 bases, and 10 bases lay between the germline ends. The CDR3 DNA sequence: TGTGCCAGCAGCCCAGGACAGAAAGAGACCCAGTACTTC. Protein sequence: CASSPGQKETQYF.

This chain connects TRBV7-3 to TRBJ2-1; 9 bases match TRBD2. The CDR3 has 15 residues. V shed 4 bases, J shed 2 bases, and the junction held 3 bases outside the gene matches. CDR1 is SGHTA and CDR2 is FQGTGA in the germline V gene. The CDR3 reads CASSSGTSPYNEQFF. In nucleotides, the CDR3 is TGTGCCAGCAGCTCCGGGACTAGCCCCTACAATGAGCAGTTCTTC.

The gene calls are TRBV5-1 and TRBJ1-3; D remains unclear. Germline V gene lookup returns CDR1 SGHRS and CDR2 YFSETQ. The CDR3 spans 15 residues. The germline V and J ends were trimmed by 4 bases and 0 bases, with 11 bases remaining between them. The CDR3 nucleotides read TGCGCCAGCAGCACTATCGGGAGCTCTGGAAACACCATATATTTT. Protein: CASSTIGSSGNTIYF.

The gene calls are TRBV4-1 and TRBJ1-6; weak D call: TRBD1 (5 bases). Germline V gives CDR1 MGHRA, CDR2 YSYEKL. The CDR3 is made up of 13 amino acids. Between the trimmed V and J ends, which lost 4 bases and 10 bases, there was a span of 11 bases. Written as DNA, the CDR3 is TGCGCCAGCAGCCGCTGGGGCCAATCACCCCTCCACTTT. Protein product: CASSRWGQSPLHF.

The V gene is TRBV3-1 (or the pseudogene TRBV3-2), the J gene TRBJ2-1; 7 nucleotides agree with TRBD1. V lost 3 bases and J lost 9; bases outside the gene matches: 11. This CDR3 has 15 amino acids. CDR1 is LGHDT, CDR2 YNNKEL, per germline (reference sequence). This CDR3 reads CASSHKGASRREQFF. CDR3 coding DNA: TGTGCCAGCAGCCATAAGGGGGCGAGCAGACGTGAGCAGTTCTTC.

This chain uses TRBV21-1 with TRBJ1-5; the D call in the table, TRBD1, was not verified against the DNA. TRBV21-1 is reported as a pseudogene. This CDR3 is 18 amino acids long. The DNA of the CDR3 is TGTGCCAGCAGCAAAGTCCCCTGGACAGGGATTAGCAATCAGCCCCAGCATTTT. Translated, it gives CASSKVPWTGISNQPQHF.